Shown below are 10 T cell receptor beta chains from a single sample sequenced in a study of OX40 agonist ivuxolimab in advanced cancers. Profiled with immunoSEQ multiplex PCR; TCRdb holds only in-frame clones, not every one. Among about 93,000 clones listed, 94% were seen once. The source material was CD4+ or CD8+ T cells sorted from blood, sampled in a trial of the OX40 agonist ivuxolimab. These receptors were collected from an adult with an advanced solid tumor such as melanoma, head and neck, liver or kidney cancer.

The chain joins TRBV4-1 to TRBJ1-1; D is uncertain. V dropped 0 bases and J dropped 1 base, with 9 bases sitting between them. Germline V lookup: CDR1 MGHRA, CDR2 YSYEKL. The CDR3 consists of 15 residues. The CDR3 DNA follows: TGCGCCAGCAGCCAAGATTTGAACTGGAACACTGAAGCTTTCTTT. It is translated as CASSQDLNWNTEAFF.

The chain is built from TRBV27 and TRBJ2-7; unclear D gene. The germline V gene has CDR1 MNHEY and CDR2 SMNVEV (reference sequence). V was clipped by 3 bases and J by 1 base, with 7 bases between them. This CDR3 contains 13 residues. This CDR3 reads CASSFGQSYEQYF. The CDR3, as DNA: TGTGCCAGCAGTTTCGGCCAATCCTACGAGCAGTACTTC.

The J gene is TRBJ2-3, the V gene TRBV27; TRBD1 might be the D (8 bases). V was trimmed by 6 bases and J by 0 bases, leaving 19 bases between them. The CDR3 has 17 residues. Germline CDR1 is MNHEY and CDR2 is SMNVEV (reference sequence). The CDR3 region has the DNA TGTGCCAGCAGCCCGACAGGGGACGGGGGGAGCACAGATACGCAGTATTTT. This translates into CASSPTGDGGSTDTQYF.

J is TRBJ2-7 and V is TRBV7-2; TRBD2 agrees at 12 bases. CDR3 size: 15 residues. Germline values: CDR1 SGHTA, CDR2 FQGNSA. The V gene end was trimmed by 2 bases and the J gene end by 6 bases; junction bases not matched to a gene: 5. DNA for the CDR3: TGTGCCAGCAGCTTAACTAGCGGGGGGACCGGCGAGCAGTACTTC. It yields the protein CASSLTSGGTGEQYF.

A word on this clone: In the same sample, other DNA sequences code for this CDR3. The chain is built from TRBV13 and TRBJ2-1, with 10 bases aligning to TRBD2. V lost 5 bases and J lost 5; bases outside the gene matches: 12. CDR3 length: 17 residues. From germline, CDR1 is PRHDT and CDR2 FYEKMQ (reference sequence). CDR3 sequence (DNA): TGTGCCAGCAGCACCCCGCTCCCTAGCGGGGGACACAATGAGCAGTTCTTC. Translated: CASSTPLPSGGHNEQFF.

The V gene is TRBV27, the J gene TRBJ2-1, with a weak D call TRBD2 (5 bases). The CDR3 extends over 15 amino acids. Trimming took 7 bases from V and 5 from J, leaving 18 bases between them. Germline CDR1 reads MNHEY; CDR2 reads SMNVEV (reference sequence). The CDR3 DNA is TGTGCCAGCACTATTAGCGAAGAAAGGGACAATGAGCAGTTCTTC. It specifies CASTISEERDNEQFF.

The rearrangement links TRBV5-4 to TRBJ2-5; TRBD1 agrees at 9 bases. The germline CDR1 and CDR2 sequences are SGHNT and YYREEE (reference sequence). J lost 7 bases, V lost 9 bases, and 7 bases had no gene match. This CDR3 contains 12 residues. The CDR3 here is CAIRTGAGTQYF. The CDR3 DNA reads as TGTGCCATTCGGACAGGGGCGGGGACCCAGTACTTC. The full variable domain, with the rest looked up from reference TRBV5-4 and TRBJ2-5, is ETGVTQSPTHLIKTRGQQVTLRCSSQSGHNTVSWYQQALGQGPQFIFQYYREEENGRGNFPPRFSGLQFPNYSSELNVNALELDDSALYLCAIRTGAGTQYFGPGTRLLVL.

Comment on this clone: One junction end does not reproduce the germline sequence, and a read error may be involved. The CDR3: CASSQDSGGEAPYYEQFF. CDR3 DNA sequence: TGCGCCAGCAGCCAAGATAGCGGGGGTGAGGCCCCCTACTATGAGCAGTTCTTC. The chain joins TRBV4-3 to TRBJ2-1; 9 bases fit TRBD2. In germline, CDR1 is LGHNA, CDR2 YSLEER. The CDR3 extends over 18 amino acids.

This rearrangement joins TRBV2 to TRBJ1-3, with a tentative D call TRBD1 (5 bases). The ends were cut back, 1 base at V and 4 bases at J, with 11 bases in the middle. Germline V gene data show CDR1 as SNHLY and CDR2 as FYNNEI. CDR3 length: 15 residues. The CDR3 region is CASSEGPGFGNTIYF. The CDR3 bases are TGTGCCAGCAGTGAAGGTCCAGGGTTCGGAAACACCATATATTTT.

The chain recombines TRBV28 with TRBJ1-3; a weak D match, TRBD1 (5 bases). Trimming removed 8 bases at V and 0 bases at J, with 8 bases between. The CDR3 has 13 residues. Germline values: CDR1 MDHEN, CDR2 SYDVKM. The CDR3 region is CASRGSSGNTIYF. The CDR3 coding sequence is TGTGCCAGCCGGGGGAGCTCTGGAAACACCATATATTTT. Filled out from reference TRBV28 and TRBJ1-3, the complete variable domain reads DVKVTQSSRYLVKRTGEKVFLECVQDMDHENMFWYRQDPGLGLRLIYFSYDVKMKEKGDIPEGYSVSREKKERFSLILESASTNQTSMYLCASRGSSGNTIYFGEGSWLTVV.